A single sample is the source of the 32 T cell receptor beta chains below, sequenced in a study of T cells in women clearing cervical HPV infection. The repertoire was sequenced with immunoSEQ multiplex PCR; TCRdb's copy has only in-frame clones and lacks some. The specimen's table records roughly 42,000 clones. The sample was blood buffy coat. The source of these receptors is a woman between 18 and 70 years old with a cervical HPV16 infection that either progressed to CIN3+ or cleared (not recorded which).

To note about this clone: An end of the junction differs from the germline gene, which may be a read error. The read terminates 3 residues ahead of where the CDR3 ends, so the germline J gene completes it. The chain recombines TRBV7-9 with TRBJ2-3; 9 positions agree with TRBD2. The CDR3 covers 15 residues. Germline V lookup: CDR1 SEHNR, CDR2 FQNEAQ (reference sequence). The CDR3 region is CSSSYSGGGTDTQYF. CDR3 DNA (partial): TGTTCCAGCAGCTATAGCGGGGGTGGCACAGATACG.

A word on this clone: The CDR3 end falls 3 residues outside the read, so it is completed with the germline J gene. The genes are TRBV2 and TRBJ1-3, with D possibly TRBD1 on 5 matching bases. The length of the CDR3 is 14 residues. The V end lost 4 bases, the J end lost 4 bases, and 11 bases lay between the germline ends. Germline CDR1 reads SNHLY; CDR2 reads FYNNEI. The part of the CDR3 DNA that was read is TGTGCCAGCAGTGCGGGGGGAAAAGGAAACACC. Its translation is CASSAGGKGNT. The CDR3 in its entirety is CASSAGGKGNTIYF.

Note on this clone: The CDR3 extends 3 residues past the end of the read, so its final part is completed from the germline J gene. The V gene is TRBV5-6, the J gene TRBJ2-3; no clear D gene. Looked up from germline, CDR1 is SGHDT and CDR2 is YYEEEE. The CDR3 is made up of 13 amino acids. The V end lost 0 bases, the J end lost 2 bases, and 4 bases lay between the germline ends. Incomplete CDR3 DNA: TGTGCCAGCAGCTTGGTCCACACAGATACG. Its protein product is CASSLVHTDT. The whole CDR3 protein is CASSLVHTDTQYF.

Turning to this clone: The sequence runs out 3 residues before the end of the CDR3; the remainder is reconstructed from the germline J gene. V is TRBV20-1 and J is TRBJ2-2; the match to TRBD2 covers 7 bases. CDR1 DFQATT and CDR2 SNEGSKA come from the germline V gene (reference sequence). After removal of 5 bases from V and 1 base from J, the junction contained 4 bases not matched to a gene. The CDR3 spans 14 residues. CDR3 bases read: TGCAGTGCTGAAAGCGGGGTGAACACCGGGGAG. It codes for CSAESGVNTGE. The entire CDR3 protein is CSAESGVNTGELFF.

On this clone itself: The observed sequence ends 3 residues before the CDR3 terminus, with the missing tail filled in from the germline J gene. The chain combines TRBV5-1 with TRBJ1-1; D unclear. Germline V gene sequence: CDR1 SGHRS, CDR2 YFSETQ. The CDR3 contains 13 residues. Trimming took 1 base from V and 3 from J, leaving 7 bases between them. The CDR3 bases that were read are TGCGCCAGCAGCTTGACTTTAGACACTGAA. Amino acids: CASSLTLDTE. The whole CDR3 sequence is CASSLTLDTEAFF.

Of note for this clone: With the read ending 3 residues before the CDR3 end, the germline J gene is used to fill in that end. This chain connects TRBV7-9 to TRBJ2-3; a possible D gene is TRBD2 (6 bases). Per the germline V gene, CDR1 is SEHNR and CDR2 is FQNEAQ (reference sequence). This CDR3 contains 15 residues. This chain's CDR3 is CASSLGGAQQETQYF. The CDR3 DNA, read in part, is TGTGCCAGCAGCCTCGGGGGTGCTCAACAAGAGACG.

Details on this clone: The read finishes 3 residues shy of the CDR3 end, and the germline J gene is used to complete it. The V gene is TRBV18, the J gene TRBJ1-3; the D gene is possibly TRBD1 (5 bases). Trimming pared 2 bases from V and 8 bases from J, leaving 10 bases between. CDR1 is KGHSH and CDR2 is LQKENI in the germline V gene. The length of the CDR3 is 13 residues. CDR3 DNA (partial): TGTGCCAGCTCACCATGGGGCAGAGACACC. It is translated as CASSPWGRDT. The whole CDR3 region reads CASSPWGRDTIYF.

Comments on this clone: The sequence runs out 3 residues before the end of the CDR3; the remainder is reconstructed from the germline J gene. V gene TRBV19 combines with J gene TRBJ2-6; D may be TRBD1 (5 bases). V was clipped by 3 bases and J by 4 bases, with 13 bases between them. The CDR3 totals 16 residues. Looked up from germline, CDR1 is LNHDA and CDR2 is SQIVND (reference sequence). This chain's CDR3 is CASSILRGRGANVLTF. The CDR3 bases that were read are TGTGCCAGTAGTATTCTAAGGGGAAGGGGGGCCAACGTC.

Incomplete CDR3 DNA: TGTGCCAGCAGCCGCGACAGGGGAGAGAATTCACCC. Protein sequence: CASSRDRGENSP. The whole CDR3 region reads CASSRDRGENSPLHF. The chain recombines TRBV2 with TRBJ1-6; 8 nucleotides match TRBD1. The CDR3 goes on 3 residues after the read ends, and that part is filled in from the germline J gene. The CDR3 length is 15 residues. Looked up from germline, CDR1 is SNHLY and CDR2 is FYNNEI. The J segment lost 7 bases and the V segment lost 6 bases, leaving 8 bases of the junction unmatched.

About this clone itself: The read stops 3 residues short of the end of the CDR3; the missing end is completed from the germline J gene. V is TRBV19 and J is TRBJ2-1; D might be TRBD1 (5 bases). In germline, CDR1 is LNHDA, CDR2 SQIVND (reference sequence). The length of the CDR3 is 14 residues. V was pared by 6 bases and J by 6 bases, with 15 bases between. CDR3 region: CASRSDKVLNEQFF. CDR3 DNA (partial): TGTGCCAGTAGATCGGACAAGGTACTCAATGAG.

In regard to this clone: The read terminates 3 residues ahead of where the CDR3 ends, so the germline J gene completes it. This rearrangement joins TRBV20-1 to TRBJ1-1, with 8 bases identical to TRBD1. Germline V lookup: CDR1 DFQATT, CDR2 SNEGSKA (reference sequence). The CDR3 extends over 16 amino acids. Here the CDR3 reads CSAPGQGGESFAEAFF. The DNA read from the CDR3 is TGCAGTGCCCCCGGACAGGGTGGAGAATCCTTCGCCGAG.

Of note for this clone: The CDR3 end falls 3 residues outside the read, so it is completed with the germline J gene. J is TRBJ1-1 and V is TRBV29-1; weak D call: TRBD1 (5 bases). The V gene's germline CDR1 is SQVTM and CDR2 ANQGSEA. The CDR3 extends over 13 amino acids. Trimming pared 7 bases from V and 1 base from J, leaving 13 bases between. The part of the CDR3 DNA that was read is TGCAGCGCCCTGGGACTCCCGAACACTGAA. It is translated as CSALGLPNTE. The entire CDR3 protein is CSALGLPNTEAFF.

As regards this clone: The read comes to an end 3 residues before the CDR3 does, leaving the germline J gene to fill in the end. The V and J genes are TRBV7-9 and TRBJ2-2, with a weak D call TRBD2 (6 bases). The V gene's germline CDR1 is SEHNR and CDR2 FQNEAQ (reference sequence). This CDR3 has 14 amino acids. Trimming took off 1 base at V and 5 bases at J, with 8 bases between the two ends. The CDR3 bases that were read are TGTGCCAGCAGCTTAGACGGAGGGACCGGGGAG. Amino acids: CASSLDGGTGE. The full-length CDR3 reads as CASSLDGGTGELFF.

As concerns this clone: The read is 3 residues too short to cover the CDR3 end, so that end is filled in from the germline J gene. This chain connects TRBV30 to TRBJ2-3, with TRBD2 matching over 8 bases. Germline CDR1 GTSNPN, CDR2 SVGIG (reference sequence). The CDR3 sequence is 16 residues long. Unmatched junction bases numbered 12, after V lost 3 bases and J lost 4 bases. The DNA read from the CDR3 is TGTGCCTGGAGAGGCCTAGGGACTAGTGGTGCAGATACG. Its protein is CAWRGLGTSGADT. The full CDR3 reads CAWRGLGTSGADTQYF. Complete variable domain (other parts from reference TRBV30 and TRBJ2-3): SQTIHQWPATLVQPVGSPLSLECTVEGTSNPNLYWYRQAAGRGLQLLFYSVGIGQISSEVPQNLSASRPQDRQFILSSKKLLLSDSGFYLCAWRGLGTSGADTQYFGPGTRLTVL.

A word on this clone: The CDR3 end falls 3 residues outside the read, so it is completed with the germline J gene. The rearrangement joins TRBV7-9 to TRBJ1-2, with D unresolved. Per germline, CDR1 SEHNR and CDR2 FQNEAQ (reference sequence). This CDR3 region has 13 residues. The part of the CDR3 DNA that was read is TGTGCCAGCAGCCTTGACTCGTATAGCGGC. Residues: CASSLDSYSG. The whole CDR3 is CASSLDSYSGYTF.

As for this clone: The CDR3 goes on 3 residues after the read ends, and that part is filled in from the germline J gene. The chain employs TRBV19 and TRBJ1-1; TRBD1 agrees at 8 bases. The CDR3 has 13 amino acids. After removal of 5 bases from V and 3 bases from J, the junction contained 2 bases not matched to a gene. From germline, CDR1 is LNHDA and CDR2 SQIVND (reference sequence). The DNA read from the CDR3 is TGTGCCAGTAGTGACAGGGGATACACTGAA. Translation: CASSDRGYTE. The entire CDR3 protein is CASSDRGYTEAFF. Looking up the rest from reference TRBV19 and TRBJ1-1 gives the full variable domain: DGGITQSPKYLFRKEGQNVTLSCEQNLNHDAMYWYRQDPGQGLRLIYYSQIVNDFQKGDIAEGYSVSREKKESFPLTVTSAQKNPTAFYLCASSDRGYTEAFFGQGTRLTVV.

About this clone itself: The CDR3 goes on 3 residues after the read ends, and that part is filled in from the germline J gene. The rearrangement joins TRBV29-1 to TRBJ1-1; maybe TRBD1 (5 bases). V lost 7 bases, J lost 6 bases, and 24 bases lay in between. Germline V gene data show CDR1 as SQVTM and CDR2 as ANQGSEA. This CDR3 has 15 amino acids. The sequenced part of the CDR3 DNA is TGCAGCGCTGCACAATCGCCCCAGCGGGGACCTGAA. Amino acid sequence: CSAAQSPQRGPE. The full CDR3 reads CSAAQSPQRGPEAFF.

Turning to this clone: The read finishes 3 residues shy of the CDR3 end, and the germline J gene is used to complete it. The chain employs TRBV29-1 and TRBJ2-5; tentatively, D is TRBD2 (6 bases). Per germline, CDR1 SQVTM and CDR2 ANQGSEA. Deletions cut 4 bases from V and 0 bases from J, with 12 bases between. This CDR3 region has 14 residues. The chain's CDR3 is CSVVRWGDQETQYF. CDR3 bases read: TGCAGCGTTGTGAGATGGGGGGACCAAGAGACC.

CDR3 DNA, as far as it was read: TGTGCCAGCAGTGAAAGGGGCAGGGGGCCACAAGAGACC. Translating it yields CASSERGRGPQET. The entire CDR3 is CASSERGRGPQETQYF. This chain uses TRBV25-1 with TRBJ2-5; 8 bases map to TRBD1. The sequenced fragment ends 3 residues before the CDR3 boundary, so the rest is inferred from the germline J gene. Looked up from germline, CDR1 is MGHDK and CDR2 is SYGVNS. This CDR3 has 16 amino acids. With 2 bases clipped from V and 2 bases from J, the junction kept 7 bases outside the gene matches.

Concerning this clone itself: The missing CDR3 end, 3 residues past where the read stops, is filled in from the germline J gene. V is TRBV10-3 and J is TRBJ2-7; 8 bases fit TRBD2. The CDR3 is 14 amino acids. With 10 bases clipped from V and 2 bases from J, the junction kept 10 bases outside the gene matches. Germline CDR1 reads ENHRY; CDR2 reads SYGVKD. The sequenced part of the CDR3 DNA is TGTGCCACCACCCGCCAGGGACTAGCCTACGAG. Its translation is CATTRQGLAYE. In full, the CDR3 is CATTRQGLAYEQYF.

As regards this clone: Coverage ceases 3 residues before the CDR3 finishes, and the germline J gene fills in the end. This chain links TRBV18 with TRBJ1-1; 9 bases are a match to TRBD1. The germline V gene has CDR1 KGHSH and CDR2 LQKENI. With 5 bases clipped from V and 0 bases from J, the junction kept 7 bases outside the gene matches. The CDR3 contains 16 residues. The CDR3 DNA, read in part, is TGTGCCAGCTCAGGACAGGGGTCCTCTGTGAACACTGAA. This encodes CASSGQGSSVNTE. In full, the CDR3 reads CASSGQGSSVNTEAFF.

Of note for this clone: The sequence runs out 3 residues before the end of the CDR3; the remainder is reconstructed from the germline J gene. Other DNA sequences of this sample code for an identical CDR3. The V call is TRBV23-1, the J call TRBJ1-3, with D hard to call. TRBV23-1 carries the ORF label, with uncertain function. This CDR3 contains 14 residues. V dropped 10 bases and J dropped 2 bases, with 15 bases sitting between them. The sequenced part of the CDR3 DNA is TGCGCCACCACCCCGACGACAACTGGAAACACC. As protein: CATTPTTTGNT. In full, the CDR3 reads CATTPTTTGNTIYF.

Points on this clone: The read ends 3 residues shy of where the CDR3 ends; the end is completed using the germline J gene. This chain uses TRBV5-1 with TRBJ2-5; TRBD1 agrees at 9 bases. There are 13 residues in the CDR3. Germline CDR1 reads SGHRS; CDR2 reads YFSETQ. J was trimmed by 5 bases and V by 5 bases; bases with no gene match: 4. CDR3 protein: CASRGGTGETQYF. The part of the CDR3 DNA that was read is TGCGCCAGCAGGGGTGGGACAGGGGAGACC.

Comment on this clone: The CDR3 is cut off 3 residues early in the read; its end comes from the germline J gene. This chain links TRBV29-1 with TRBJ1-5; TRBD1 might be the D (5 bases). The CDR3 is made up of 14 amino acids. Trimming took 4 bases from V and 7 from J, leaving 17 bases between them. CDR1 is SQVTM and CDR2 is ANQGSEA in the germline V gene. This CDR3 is CSVAPGGSSQPQHF. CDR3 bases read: TGCAGCGTTGCCCCCGGGGGGTCGTCACAGCCC.

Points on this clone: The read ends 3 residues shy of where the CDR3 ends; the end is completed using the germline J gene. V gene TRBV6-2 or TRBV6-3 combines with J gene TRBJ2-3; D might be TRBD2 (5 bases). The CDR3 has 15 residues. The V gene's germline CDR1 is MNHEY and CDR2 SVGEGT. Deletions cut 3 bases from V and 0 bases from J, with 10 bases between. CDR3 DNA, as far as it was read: TGTGCCAGCAGTTATGCCGGGGTCAGCACAGATACG. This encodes CASSYAGVSTDT. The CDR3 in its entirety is CASSYAGVSTDTQYF.

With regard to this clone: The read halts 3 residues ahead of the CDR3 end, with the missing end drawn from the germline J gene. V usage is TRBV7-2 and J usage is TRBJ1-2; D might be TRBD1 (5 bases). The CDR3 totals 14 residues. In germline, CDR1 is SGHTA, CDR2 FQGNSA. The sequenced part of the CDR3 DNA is TGTGCCAGCAGCTTACCAGGAAGGGGCTCAGGC. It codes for CASSLPGRGSG. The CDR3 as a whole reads CASSLPGRGSGYTF.

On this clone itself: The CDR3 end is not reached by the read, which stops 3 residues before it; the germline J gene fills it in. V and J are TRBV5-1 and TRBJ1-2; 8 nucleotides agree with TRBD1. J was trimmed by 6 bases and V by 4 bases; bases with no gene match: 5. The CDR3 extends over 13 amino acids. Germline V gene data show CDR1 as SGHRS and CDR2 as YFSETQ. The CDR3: CASSTGQANGYTF. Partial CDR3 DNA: TGCGCCAGCAGCACGGGACAGGCGAATGGC.

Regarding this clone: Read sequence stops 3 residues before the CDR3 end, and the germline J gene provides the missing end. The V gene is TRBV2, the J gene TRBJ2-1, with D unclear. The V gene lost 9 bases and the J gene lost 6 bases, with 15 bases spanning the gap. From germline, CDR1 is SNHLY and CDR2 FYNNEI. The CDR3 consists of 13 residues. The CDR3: CASHLKRFNEQFF. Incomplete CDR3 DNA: TGTGCCAGTCATTTGAAGAGGTTCAATGAG.

The CDR3 here is CASRGTDPLRNQPQHF. The covered CDR3 bases are TGTGCCAGCAGAGGAACAGATCCCCTACGTAATCAGCCC. V is TRBV6-2 or TRBV6-3 and J is TRBJ1-5; D ambiguous. The read is 3 residues too short to cover the CDR3 end, so that end is filled in from the germline J gene. In germline, CDR1 is MNHEY, CDR2 SVGEGT. V was cut by 6 bases and J by 4 bases, with 19 bases left in between. The CDR3 is 16 residues long.

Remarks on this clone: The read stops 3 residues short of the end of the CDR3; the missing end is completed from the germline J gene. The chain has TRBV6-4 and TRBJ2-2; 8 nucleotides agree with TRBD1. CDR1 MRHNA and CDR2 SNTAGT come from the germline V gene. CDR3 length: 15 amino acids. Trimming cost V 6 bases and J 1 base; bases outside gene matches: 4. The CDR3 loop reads CASSAGTGNTGELFF. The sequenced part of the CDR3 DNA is TGTGCCAGCAGCGCCGGGACAGGGAACACCGGGGAG.

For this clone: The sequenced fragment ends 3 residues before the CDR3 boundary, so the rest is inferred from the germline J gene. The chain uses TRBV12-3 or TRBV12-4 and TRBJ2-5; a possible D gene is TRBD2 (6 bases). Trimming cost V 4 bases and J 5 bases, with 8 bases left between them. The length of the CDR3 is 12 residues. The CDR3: CASSYGGETQYF. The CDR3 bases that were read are TGTGCCAGCAGTTATGGGGGGGAGACC.

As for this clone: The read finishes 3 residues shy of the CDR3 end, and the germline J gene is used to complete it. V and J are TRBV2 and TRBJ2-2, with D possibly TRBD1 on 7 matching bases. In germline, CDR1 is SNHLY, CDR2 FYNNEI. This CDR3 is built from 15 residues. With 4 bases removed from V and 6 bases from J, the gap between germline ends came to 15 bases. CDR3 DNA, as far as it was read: TGTGCCAGCAGTGTCTCGGGCAGGGGGGCCGGGGAG. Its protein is CASSVSGRGAGE. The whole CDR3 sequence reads CASSVSGRGAGELFF.